This T cell receptor (beta chain) originates from a study of early T cells in non-severe SARS-CoV-2 infection. Study-wide background: Unsorted whole-blood RNA was sequenced in bulk, leaving chains unpaired. Study-level findings and limits: VDJdb matching skewed toward anti-spike CD8 responses, missing private and CD4 specificities.

Attachment of unique molecular identifiers was made to individual cDNA molecules. Each CDR3 protein is one row after TCRdb ran MiXCR on the 5' RACE reads. The table shows 60,000 to 75,000 distinct CDR3 sequences, with roughly 10% occurring only once. This clonotype has a count of ten or more. The antigen is undetermined. The germline V gene encodes CDR1 LGHNA and CDR2 YNFKEQ. This CDR3 region has 17 residues. V lost 0 bases, J lost 0 bases, and 12 bases lay in between. V usage is TRBV4-2 and J usage is TRBJ2-1, with D uncertain. Sequenced: whole blood. The origin of this receptor is an adult who was a healthcare worker with PCR-confirmed SARS-CoV-2 infection or an uninfected control (not recorded which). The CDR3 region is CASSQDIAADSYNEQFF. The CDR3 DNA sequence: TGTGCCAGCAGCCAAGATATTGCAGCTGACTCCTACAATGAGCAGTTCTTC.